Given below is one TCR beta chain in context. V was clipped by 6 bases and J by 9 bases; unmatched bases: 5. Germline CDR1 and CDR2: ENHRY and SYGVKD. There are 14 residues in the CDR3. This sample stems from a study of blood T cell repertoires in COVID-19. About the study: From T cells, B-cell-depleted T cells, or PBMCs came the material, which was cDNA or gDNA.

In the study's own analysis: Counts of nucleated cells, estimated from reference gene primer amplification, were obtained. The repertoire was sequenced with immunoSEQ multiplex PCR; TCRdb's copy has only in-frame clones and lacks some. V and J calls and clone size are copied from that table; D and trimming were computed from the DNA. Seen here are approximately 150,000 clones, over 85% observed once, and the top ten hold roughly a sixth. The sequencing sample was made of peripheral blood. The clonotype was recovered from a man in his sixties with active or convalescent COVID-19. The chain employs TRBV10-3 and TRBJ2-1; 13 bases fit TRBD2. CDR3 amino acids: CAISGLAGAGEQFF. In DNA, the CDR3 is TGTGCCATCAGCGGACTAGCGGGAGCAGGTGAGCAGTTCTTC.